This TCR beta chain was identified in a study of T cell clusters in autoimmune cytopenias. Points from the study as a whole: Clustering suggested that physiological T cell clusters were missing in primary autoimmune cytopenia patients. TRB repertoire shifts in secondary cytopenia and chronic lymphocytic leukemia mostly reflected lymphoma, not autoimmunity.

This CDR3 spans 13 amino acids. CDR1 and CDR2 from the germline V gene are SGHAT and FQDESV (reference sequence). This clonotype is large (0.1 to 1%) by frequency. Its antigen is unidentified. Each sample's input was roughly 230 ng genomic DNA, some 38,000 genome equivalents. TRB was amplified by touch-down multiplex PCR, primer pools A and B combined. From its re-call of the multiplex PCR reads, TCRdb lists each CDR3 protein once, without DNA. Its clone listing holds about 1,400 distinct CDR3 sequences. The clonotype was recovered from a human donor with an autoimmune cytopenia or autoimmune hepatitis (not recorded which). Sequencing was done on a sample of peripheral blood. The chain is built from TRBV11-1 and TRBJ2-3; TCRdb gives TRBD1 as the D gene, but with no DNA this cannot be confirmed. CDR3 loop: CASSFNRGGDEYF. Using reference TRBV11-1 and TRBJ2-3 for the parts outside the CDR3, the full variable domain is EAEVAQSPRYKITEKSQAVAFWCDPISGHATLYWYRQILGQGPELLVQFQDESVVDDSQLPKDRFSAERLKGVDSTLKIQPAELGDSAMYLCASSFNRGGDEYFGPGTRLTVL.